This T cell receptor (beta chain) stems from a study of control samples from healthy donors and cancer patients. Profiled with immunoSEQ multiplex PCR; TCRdb holds only in-frame clones, not every one. The sample lists 65,000 to 75,000 clones; more than 75% were seen once. Germline assignment: CDR1 SQVTM and CDR2 ANQGSEA. The CDR3 runs to 13 residues. V lost 5 bases, J lost 0 bases, and 10 bases lay in between. The chain joins TRBV29-1 to TRBJ1-1, with a tentative D call TRBD1 (5 bases). The sample consisted of blood. The sequence came from a woman between 45 and 65 years old in good health. CDR3 sequence (DNA): TGCAGCGTTCAGGGACGGCTGAACACTGAAGCTTTCTTT. Residues: CSVQGRLNTEAFF. The whole variable domain, remainder taken from reference TRBV29-1 and TRBJ1-1, is SAVISQKPSRDICQRGTSLTIQCQVDSQVTMMFWYRQQPGQSLTLIATANQGSEATYESGFVIDKFPISRPNLTFSTLTVSNMSPEDSSIYLCSVQGRLNTEAFFGQGTRLTVV.